This T cell receptor beta chain was obtained from a study of T cells in Graves' hyperthyroidism and ophthalmopathy. The V and J ends lost 6 bases and 4 bases respectively, with 10 bases between them. The CDR3 totals 13 residues. Authors of the study amplified TCR beta CDR3 regions from RNA transcripts. First-round RT-PCR targeting the TCR CDR3 was performed with the HTBI primer set. TCRdb redid the calling of the multiplex PCR reads with MiXCR, one entry per CDR3 protein. The sample carries 700,000 to 950,000 distinct CDR3 sequences, roughly a third recorded once. The receptor's source is a woman between 40 and 55 years old with Graves' hyperthyroidism. The J gene is TRBJ1-5, the V gene TRBV12-3 or TRBV12-4; D not certain. The sequenced sample was blood. The CDR3 is CASSQKLNQPQHF. In DNA form, the CDR3 reads TGTGCCAGCAGCCAGAAGTTGAATCAGCCCCAGCATTTT.